This T cell receptor beta chain originates from a study of blood T cell repertoires in COVID-19. Study-level background: Sources were T cells, B-cell-depleted T cells, or PBMCs; the material itself was cDNA or gDNA.

As handled by the study authors: Scientists estimated how many nucleated cells there were by amplifying reference gene primers. Here immunoSEQ multiplex PCR was the method, and the copy in TCRdb shows in-frame clones only, minus some. V, J and clone size are those of that table, while D and trimming were read from the DNA. The data hold about 89,000 clones, with about 77% observed a single time. CDR1 is KGHSH and CDR2 is LQKENI in the germline V gene. Trimming stripped 6 bases from V and 7 bases from J, with 19 bases between. This CDR3 region has 15 residues. The source material was peripheral blood. The receptor comes from an older man with COVID-19, enrolled during active disease. This chain connects TRBV18 to TRBJ2-1; D remains unclear. The CDR3 DNA follows: TGTGCCAGCTCCCCAGGCCTTTATGAGGCGAATGAGCAGTTCTTC. Amino acids: CASSPGLYEANEQFF.